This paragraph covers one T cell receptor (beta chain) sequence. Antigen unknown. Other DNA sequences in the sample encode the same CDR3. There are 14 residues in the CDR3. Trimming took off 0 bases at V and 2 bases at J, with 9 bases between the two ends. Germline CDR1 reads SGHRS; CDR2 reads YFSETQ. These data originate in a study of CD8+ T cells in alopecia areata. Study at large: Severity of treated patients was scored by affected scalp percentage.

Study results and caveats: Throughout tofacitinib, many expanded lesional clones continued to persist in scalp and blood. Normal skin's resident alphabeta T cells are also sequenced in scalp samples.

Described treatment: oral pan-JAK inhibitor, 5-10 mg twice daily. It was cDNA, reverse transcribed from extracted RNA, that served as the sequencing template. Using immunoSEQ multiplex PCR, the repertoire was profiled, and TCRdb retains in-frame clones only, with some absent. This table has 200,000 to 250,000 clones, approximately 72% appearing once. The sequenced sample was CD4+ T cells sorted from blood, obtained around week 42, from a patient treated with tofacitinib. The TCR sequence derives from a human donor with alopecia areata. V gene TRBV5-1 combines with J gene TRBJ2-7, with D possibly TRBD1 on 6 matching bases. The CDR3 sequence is CASSLDGGPYEQYF. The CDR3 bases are TGCGCCAGCAGCTTGGATGGGGGCCCCTACGAGCAGTACTTC. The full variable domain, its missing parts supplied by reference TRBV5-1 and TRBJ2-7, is KAGVTQTPRYLIKTRGQQVTLSCSPISGHRSVSWYQQTPGQGLQFLFEYFSETQRNKGNFPGRFSGRQFSNSRSEMNVSTLELGDSALYLCASSLDGGPYEQYFGPGTRLTVT.